This passage covers 9 T cell receptor beta chains from one sample sequenced in a study of blood T cell repertoires in COVID-19. The repertoire was sequenced with immunoSEQ multiplex PCR; TCRdb's copy has only in-frame clones and lacks some. The sample holds just over 250,000 clones, around nine tenths seen once. Sequenced sample: peripheral blood. The source is a man aged 35 to 55 who had recovered from COVID-19.

The chain links TRBV30 to TRBJ2-1; 9 bases are a match to TRBD2. This CDR3 region has 14 residues. Per germline, CDR1 GTSNPN and CDR2 SVGIG (reference sequence). J gave up 9 bases and V 0 bases, and 6 bases lay outside the gene matches. In DNA, the CDR3 is TGTGCCTGGAGTGTTCGCGGGGGGGCCGGTGAGCAGTTCTTC. Translated: CAWSVRGGAGEQFF.

The chain couples TRBV7-9 to TRBJ2-7; D may be TRBD2 (6 bases). V dropped 4 bases and J dropped 2 bases, with 15 bases sitting between them. CDR3 length: 15 residues. Germline assignment: CDR1 SEHNR and CDR2 FQNEAQ (reference sequence). DNA of the CDR3: TGTGCCAGCAGCTCGACTAGGGCAGACCCCTACGAGCAGTACTTC. Amino acids: CASSSTRADPYEQYF.

In the case of this clone: This sample includes further DNA sequences coding for the same CDR3. The chain uses TRBV6-5 and TRBJ2-7; perhaps TRBD1 as D (6 bases). The CDR3 spans 15 residues. Germline values: CDR1 MNHEY, CDR2 SVGAGI. V lost 0 bases and J lost 0, with 9 bases in between. The CDR3 loop is CASSYSGTSSYEQYF. As DNA, the CDR3 is TGTGCCAGCAGTTACTCGGGGACAAGCTCCTACGAGCAGTACTTC.

The chain links TRBV29-1 to TRBJ1-1; D unclear. The germline gives CDR1 SQVTM, CDR2 ANQGSEA. V was pared by 3 bases and J by 0 bases, with 8 bases between. The CDR3 length is 13 residues. This CDR3 is CSVEPYMNTEAFF. Here the CDR3 DNA reads TGCAGCGTTGAGCCGTACATGAACACTGAAGCTTTCTTT. Based on the CDR3 plus reference TRBV29-1 and TRBJ1-1, the full variable domain is SAVISQKPSRDICQRGTSLTIQCQVDSQVTMMFWYRQQPGQSLTLIATANQGSEATYESGFVIDKFPISRPNLTFSTLTVSNMSPEDSSIYLCSVEPYMNTEAFFGQGTRLTVV.

This sequence joins TRBV5-5 and TRBJ2-1; the match to TRBD2 covers 10 bases. Looked up from germline, CDR1 is SGHKS and CDR2 is YYEKEE (reference sequence). V lost 7 bases to trimming and J lost 6 bases; unmatched junction nucleotides: 7. CDR3 length equals 14 residues. The CDR3 loop reads CASVLAGLSNEQFF. CDR3 sequence (DNA): TGTGCCAGCGTACTAGCGGGACTTTCCAATGAGCAGTTCTTC.

The chain combines TRBV18 with TRBJ1-2; the D gene is possibly TRBD1 (6 bases). CDR3 length equals 15 residues. Trimming left V 4 bases short and J 1 base short, with 13 bases between. Germline CDR1 KGHSH, CDR2 LQKENI. CDR3 region: CASSLATGGNYGYTF. Here the CDR3 DNA reads TGTGCCAGCTCACTCGCGACAGGTGGTAACTATGGCTACACCTTC.

The V call is TRBV12-3 or TRBV12-4, the J call TRBJ1-2; D is possibly TRBD1 (5 bases). Trimming took off 3 bases at V and 8 bases at J, with 10 bases between the two ends. The CDR3 covers 12 residues. The CDR3 sequence: CASSLGGFGYTF. CDR3 bases: TGTGCCAGCAGTTTGGGGGGATTCGGCTACACCTTC.

This chain uses TRBV7-8 with TRBJ2-2; 9 bases agree with TRBD1. The CDR3 has 18 amino acids. Germline V gene sequence: CDR1 SGHVS, CDR2 FQNEAQ. The ends lost 2 bases at V and 6 bases at J; junction bases unmatched: 13. The CDR3 reads CASSLLLGTGLSSGELFF. In DNA, the CDR3 is TGTGCCAGCAGCTTACTACTTGGGACAGGGTTAAGCTCCGGGGAGCTGTTTTTT.

The chain links TRBV27 to TRBJ2-7; possibly TRBD2 for D (5 bases). Trimming shortened V by 2 bases and J by 0 bases, and 23 bases separated the two germline ends. Germline V gives CDR1 MNHEY, CDR2 SMNVEV (reference sequence). This CDR3 spans 19 amino acids. The CDR3 sequence is CASSLLTRARIPFSYEQYF. The CDR3, as DNA: TGTGCCAGCAGTTTACTTACTAGGGCTCGAATCCCCTTCTCCTACGAGCAGTACTTC.